This passage covers 22 T cell receptor beta chains from one sample sequenced in a study of identical twins. TCRdb re-called the 5' RACE reads through MiXCR, storing one row per CDR3 protein. The table has about 690,000 distinct CDR3 sequences, 5.5% to 6.5% seen once. The sequenced material came from naive T cells sorted from blood. The receptor source for this set is a man between 18 and 29 years old in good health.

The chain is built from TRBV11-2 and TRBJ1-3; D might be TRBD1 (6 bases). The CDR3 spans 17 residues. Germline-derived CDR1 and CDR2 are SGHAT and FQNNGV. V lost 3 bases and J lost 5, with 20 bases in between. Here the CDR3 DNA reads TGTGCCAGCAGCTTGATATTGGGACGGGGGGCCCGAAACACCATATATTTT. Its translation is CASSLILGRGARNTIYF.

This clonotype was seen a few times. The chain is built from TRBV29-1 and TRBJ2-1; D ambiguous. The germline V gene encodes CDR1 SQVTM and CDR2 ANQGSEA. V lost 7 bases, J lost 0 bases, and 10 bases lay in between. The CDR3 contains 13 residues. The CDR3 DNA sequence: TGCAGCGGTGCCCCCAGCTCCTACAATGAGCAGTTCTTC. Encoded protein: CSGAPSSYNEQFF.

This clonotype occurred many times. The V gene is TRBV12-3 or TRBV12-4, the J gene TRBJ1-2; 8 nucleotides agree with TRBD1. Unmatched junction bases numbered 8, after V lost 7 bases and J lost 7 bases. The CDR3 contains 13 residues. In DNA form, the CDR3 reads TGTGCCAGCACCGCAGGGGGCAAAGTTGGCTACACCTTC. Translating gives CASTAGGKVGYTF.

This clonotype was seen ten or more times. The chain joins TRBV7-2 to TRBJ2-1; 8 bases fit TRBD2. The CDR3 length is 13 residues. Per germline, CDR1 SGHTA and CDR2 FQGNSA. V trimming: 3 bases; J trimming: 10 bases; junction bases outside the gene matches: 5. CDR3 sequence (DNA): TGTGCCAGCAGCTTCGCGGGAGGCCGGGAGCAGTTCTTC. This sequence encodes CASSFAGGREQFF.

In this sample, this clonotype turned up a few times. This sequence joins TRBV6-1 and TRBJ2-7; D may be TRBD1 (5 bases). V gave up 2 bases and J gave up 2 bases, with 13 bases separating them. The CDR3 runs 15 residues. Germline CDR1 is MNHNS and CDR2 is SASEGT. The CDR3 loop reads CASSERGQIPYEQYV. The CDR3 bases are TGTGCCAGCAGTGAAAGGGGTCAGATACCCTACGAGCAGTACGTC.

This clonotype was counted at least ten times. This rearrangement joins TRBV4-3 to TRBJ2-3, with 10 bases identical to TRBD2. V was clipped by 0 bases and J by 6 bases; unmatched bases: 6. Germline CDR1 and CDR2: LGHNA and YSLEER. This CDR3 contains 16 residues. In DNA, the CDR3 is TGCGCCAGCAGCCAAGATGGGCTAGCGGGAGCCGATACGCAGTATTTT. This gives the protein CASSQDGLAGADTQYF.

The table lists this clonotype with many counts. This rearrangement joins TRBV12-3 or TRBV12-4 to TRBJ2-2; 7 positions match TRBD2. The CDR3 is 16 amino acids. With V trimmed by 5 bases and J by 3 bases, 9 bases remained unmatched. The CDR3 is CASSHRGVKYTGELFF. The CDR3 DNA sequence: TGTGCCAGCAGTCATCGGGGGGTAAAATACACCGGGGAGCTGTTTTTT.

CDR3 amino acids: CATSDPFGRAVRGSYEQYV. The CDR3 nucleotides read TGTGCCACCAGTGATCCCTTCGGGAGGGCCGTAAGAGGCTCCTACGAGCAGTACGTC. This rearrangement joins TRBV24-1 to TRBJ2-7, with 8 bases matching TRBD2. Germline CDR1 KGHDR, CDR2 SFDVKD. With V trimmed by 3 bases and J by 0 bases, 15 bases remained unmatched. CDR3 length equals 19 residues.

This clonotype was picked up a small number of times. J is TRBJ2-1 and V is TRBV7-6; tentatively, D is TRBD1 (6 bases). CDR1 is SGHVS and CDR2 is FNYEAQ in the germline V gene. Trimming shortened V by 3 bases and J by 5 bases, and 11 bases separated the two germline ends. The CDR3 has 14 amino acids. The CDR3 here is CASSFRDIDNEQFF. CDR3 in DNA: TGTGCCAGCAGCTTCCGGGACATTGACAATGAGCAGTTCTTC.

The chain couples TRBV10-3 to TRBJ2-7; D is possibly TRBD2 (7 bases). V was clipped by 6 bases and J by 0 bases, with 12 bases between them. Germline lookup yields CDR1 ENHRY and CDR2 SYGVKD. This CDR3 contains 14 residues. This CDR3 is CAIRGGTNSYEQYV. The CDR3 DNA follows: TGTGCCATCAGGGGGGGGACAAACTCCTACGAGCAGTACGTC.

The rearrangement uses TRBV5-6 and TRBJ2-5, with D possibly TRBD1 on 6 matching bases. With 0 bases removed from V and 4 bases from J, the gap between germline ends came to 16 bases. Germline-derived CDR1 and CDR2 are SGHDT and YYEEEE. This CDR3 has 16 residues. The DNA for the CDR3 is TGTGCCAGCAGCTTGGGGGGTCAGGGGATTGGAGAGACCCAGTACTTC. Amino acid sequence: CASSLGGQGIGETQYF.

This clonotype was seen a few times. The chain has TRBV6-1 and TRBJ1-1, with D possibly being TRBD1 (6 bases). The CDR3 totals 12 residues. Germline V gene lookup returns CDR1 MNHNS and CDR2 SASEGT. Trimming cost V 8 bases and J 8 bases, with 15 bases left between them. CDR3 in amino acids: CASPGAYDEAFF. For the CDR3, the DNA is TGTGCCAGCCCGGGGGCGTACGACGAAGCTTTCTTT.

This clonotype appeared a few times. This chain joins TRBV7-9 and TRBJ2-3; D unresolved. V shed 5 bases and J shed 6 bases, with 6 bases lying between them. The germline CDR1 and CDR2 sequences are SEHNR and FQNEAQ (reference sequence). The CDR3 runs to 11 residues. CDR3 DNA sequence: TGTGCCAGCAGCGAGAAGGATACGCAGTATTTT. Its protein is CASSEKDTQYF. Drawing the rest from reference TRBV7-9 and TRBJ2-3, the complete variable domain is DTGVSQNPRHKITKRGQNVTFRCDPISEHNRLYWYRQTLGQGPEFLTYFQNEAQLEKSRLLSDRFSAERPKGSFSTLEIQRTEQGDSAMYLCASSEKDTQYFGPGTRLTVL.

The chain combines TRBV5-6 with TRBJ2-1, with 12 bases fitting TRBD2. Trimming removed 3 bases from V and 6 bases from J; junction bases left unmatched: 10. This CDR3 is built from 17 residues. Germline V lookup: CDR1 SGHDT, CDR2 YYEEEE. CDR3 amino acids: CASSSWTSGIRGNEQFF. The CDR3 coding sequence is TGTGCCAGCAGCTCCTGGACTAGCGGGATAAGGGGCAATGAGCAGTTCTTC.

CDR3 DNA sequence: TGCGCCAGCAGCCCGGACAAGTCCACCGGCAATGAGCAGTTCTTC. Its protein is CASSPDKSTGNEQFF. This chain links TRBV5-1 with TRBJ2-1, with D possibly TRBD1 on 5 matching bases. Germline-derived CDR1 and CDR2 are SGHRS and YFSETQ. Trimming took off 4 bases at V and 6 bases at J, with 17 bases between the two ends. The CDR3 loop spans 15 amino acids.

This clonotype was counted at least ten times. The chain couples TRBV4-2 to TRBJ2-1, with D unresolved. The germline CDR1 and CDR2 sequences are LGHNA and YNFKEQ. The V end lost 4 bases, the J end lost 5 bases, and 12 bases lay between the germline ends. The CDR3 has 14 amino acids. The CDR3 here is CASSRWGNNNEQFF. Here the CDR3 DNA reads TGTGCCAGCAGCCGCTGGGGAAATAACAATGAGCAGTTCTTC.

There are many counts of this clonotype. V gene TRBV11-2 combines with J gene TRBJ2-3; D is possibly TRBD1 or TRBD2 (5 bases each). The CDR3 is 15 residues long. Trimming left V 1 base short and J 2 bases short, with 10 bases between. Per the germline V gene, CDR1 is SGHAT and CDR2 is FQNNGV. This chain's CDR3 is CASSLGGIDTDTQYF. Written as DNA, the CDR3 is TGTGCCAGCAGCTTAGGGGGGATAGACACAGATACGCAGTATTTT.

This clonotype was picked up many times. This chain connects TRBV7-9 to TRBJ2-7; 7 positions match TRBD1. V lost 5 bases and J lost 3; bases outside the gene matches: 7. Germline loops: CDR1 SEHNR, CDR2 FQNEAQ (reference sequence). The CDR3 is made up of 14 amino acids. DNA for the CDR3: TGTGCCAGCAGCAGCCCCGGGACAGTCTACGAGCAGTACTTC. Its protein product is CASSSPGTVYEQYF.

There are many counts of this clonotype. In DNA, the CDR3 is TGTGCCAGCAGCTTAGGGACAGCCGAAGGGACCCAGTACTTC. This encodes CASSLGTAEGTQYF. The V gene is TRBV7-8, the J gene TRBJ2-5; D might be TRBD1 (6 bases). The CDR3 runs 14 residues. Germline V lookup: CDR1 SGHVS, CDR2 FQNEAQ. V shed 1 base and J shed 7 bases, with 13 bases lying between them.

This clonotype was picked up many times. The rearrangement uses TRBV15 and TRBJ2-5; D not certain. The CDR3 runs 11 residues. The ends were cut back, 3 bases at V and 12 bases at J, with 11 bases in the middle. CDR1 and CDR2 from the germline V gene are LNHNV and YYDKDF (reference sequence). The CDR3 sequence: CATSSLTFKYF. DNA for the CDR3: TGTGCCACCAGCAGCTTGACATTTAAGTACTTC.

The chain joins TRBV3-1 to TRBJ1-5, with D possibly TRBD1 on 5 matching bases. Trimming pared 0 bases from V and 4 bases from J, leaving 10 bases between. Germline CDR1 is LGHDT and CDR2 is YNNKEL (reference sequence). The CDR3 is made up of 15 amino acids. CDR3 region: CASSQESGLNQPQHF. In nucleotides, the CDR3 is TGTGCCAGCAGCCAAGAATCGGGACTTAATCAGCCCCAGCATTTT.

In this sample, this clonotype turned up many times. The chain couples TRBV7-8 to TRBJ2-1, with 9 bases matching TRBD2. Trimming removed 5 bases from V and 4 bases from J; junction bases left unmatched: 9. This CDR3 spans 16 amino acids. Looked up from germline, CDR1 is SGHVS and CDR2 is FQNEAQ. The chain's CDR3 is CASSALASGKYNEQFF. DNA for the CDR3: TGTGCCAGCAGCGCCCTCGCTAGCGGGAAATACAATGAGCAGTTCTTC.